A single sample gave rise to the 31 T cell receptor beta chains below, sequenced in a study of CD8 T cells in Susac syndrome. It was with random hexamers that 0.5 to 1 ug RNA was reverse transcribed. MiXCR, run by TCRdb on the immunoSEQ multiplex PCR reads, gives a single entry per CDR3 protein. This sample has 150,000 to 200,000 distinct CDR3 sequences, with around 90% found just once. What was sequenced was CD4+ T cells from PBMCs. These receptors were taken from a human donor with Susac syndrome.

The chain recombines TRBV5-6 with TRBJ2-6; 10 nucleotides match TRBD2. CDR3 size: 20 residues. Germline CDR1 SGHDT, CDR2 YYEEEE. J gave up 4 bases and V 2 bases, and 15 bases lay outside the gene matches. The CDR3 DNA is TGTGCCAGCAGCTTCGGTTTTAGCCTAGCGGGAGTGTGGGGGGCCAACGTCCTGACTTTC. Translation: CASSFGFSLAGVWGANVLTF. Filled out from reference TRBV5-6 and TRBJ2-6, the complete variable domain reads DAGVTQSPTHLIKTRGQQVTLRCSPKSGHDTVSWYQQALGQGPQFIFQYYEEEERQRGNFPDRFSGHQFPNYSSELNVNALLLGDSALYLCASSFGFSLAGVWGANVLTFGAGSRLTVL.

The V call is TRBV7-2, the J call TRBJ1-1; D remains ambiguous. Trimming took off 5 bases at V and 6 bases at J, with 13 bases between the two ends. CDR1 SGHTA and CDR2 FQGNSA come from the germline V gene. The CDR3 runs to 13 residues. The CDR3 coding sequence is TGTGCCAGCAGCGCCTATTCTGAACCTGAAGCTTTCTTT. Translating it yields CASSAYSEPEAFF. Full variable domain (missing parts from reference TRBV7-2 and TRBJ1-1): GAGVSQSPSNKVTEKGKDVELRCDPISGHTALYWYRQSLGQGLEFLIYFQGNSAPDKSGLPSDRFSAERTGGSVSTLTIQRTQQEDSAVYLCASSAYSEPEAFFGQGTRLTVV.

The rearrangement joins TRBV30 to TRBJ2-2; TRBD1 matches at 8 bases. CDR3 length: 16 residues. Trimming took 4 bases from V and 6 from J; bases not matched to a gene: 13. CDR1 is GTSNPN, CDR2 SVGIG, per germline (reference sequence). CDR3 loop: CAWTKKTGVWPGELFF. CDR3 coding DNA: TGTGCCTGGACTAAAAAGACAGGGGTTTGGCCCGGGGAGCTGTTTTTT. Supplemented by reference TRBV30 and TRBJ2-2, the full variable domain reads SQTIHQWPATLVQPVGSPLSLECTVEGTSNPNLYWYRQAAGRGLQLLFYSVGIGQISSEVPQNLSASRPQDRQFILSSKKLLLSDSGFYLCAWTKKTGVWPGELFFGEGSRLTVL.

The genes are TRBV25-1 and TRBJ2-5; TRBD2 matches 7 bases. The CDR3 consists of 14 residues. V dropped 2 bases and J dropped 4; count of bases not matched to a gene: 4. Germline CDR1 is MGHDK and CDR2 is SYGVNS. In nucleotides, the CDR3 is TGTGCCAGCAGTGAACTAGCGGTTCCAGAGACCCAGTACTTC. It is translated as CASSELAVPETQYF.

The rearrangement joins TRBV7-9 to TRBJ1-6; unclear D gene. V was cut by 1 base and J by 10 bases, with 11 bases left in between. The length of the CDR3 is 14 residues. CDR1 SEHNR and CDR2 FQNEAQ come from the germline V gene (reference sequence). The CDR3 loop reads CASSLVDSKSPLHF. CDR3 DNA sequence: TGTGCCAGCAGCTTAGTGGACTCTAAATCACCCCTCCACTTT.

This chain uses TRBV12-3 or TRBV12-4 with TRBJ1-5; 8 bases match TRBD1. The ends lost 4 bases at V and 2 bases at J; junction bases unmatched: 7. CDR3 length equals 16 residues. The CDR3 DNA reads as TGTGCCAGCAGTTCGGGGCAGGGGGCGGGCAATCAGCCCCAGCATTTT. Amino acid sequence: CASSSGQGAGNQPQHF.

This sequence joins TRBV10-1 and TRBJ2-3; possible D gene TRBD1, 5 bases. Germline V gene lookup returns CDR1 WNHNN and CDR2 SYGVQD (reference sequence). CDR3 length equals 15 residues. Trimming took off 2 bases at V and 0 bases at J, with 9 bases between the two ends. This chain's CDR3 is CASSEQGTSTDTQYF. CDR3 nucleotide sequence: TGCGCCAGCAGTGAGCAGGGCACTAGCACAGATACGCAGTATTTT.

The chain joins TRBV2 to TRBJ1-2; TRBD1 might be the D (5 bases). Germline-derived CDR1 and CDR2 are SNHLY and FYNNEI. Between the trimmed V and J ends, which lost 3 bases and 5 bases, there was a span of 16 bases. The CDR3 is 15 residues long. The CDR3 DNA sequence: TGTGCCAGCAGTGAGGATAGGGGTAGCTTTTATGGCTACACCTTC. The encoded protein is CASSEDRGSFYGYTF.

This sequence joins TRBV12-3 or TRBV12-4 and TRBJ2-5; 10 nucleotides line up with TRBD2. Trimming cost V 6 bases and J 4 bases; bases outside gene matches: 8. The CDR3 spans 15 residues. The CDR3 loop reads CASSPLAGSGETQYF. The CDR3 nucleotides read TGTGCCAGCAGCCCACTAGCGGGATCGGGAGAGACCCAGTACTTC.

The rearrangement joins TRBV18 to TRBJ1-2; D is ambiguous. The CDR3 runs 14 residues. Germline values: CDR1 KGHSH, CDR2 LQKENI. V lost 3 bases, J lost 5 bases, and 13 bases lay in between. CDR3 in amino acids: CASSPGSELYGYTF. DNA for the CDR3: TGTGCCAGCTCACCGGGGTCGGAGCTTTATGGCTACACCTTC.

This clonotype was detected once. The chain recombines TRBV20-1 with TRBJ2-7, with a possible D match to TRBD1 (5 bases). Germline loops: CDR1 DFQATT, CDR2 SNEGSKA (reference sequence). CDR3 length: 12 amino acids. With 6 bases removed from V and 0 bases from J, the gap between germline ends came to 9 bases. The CDR3 loop reads CSAGQASYEQYF. In nucleotides, the CDR3 is TGCAGTGCGGGGCAAGCCTCCTACGAGCAGTACTTC.

The chain couples TRBV12-5 to TRBJ2-1; TRBD2 matches 13 bases. Trimming at V came to 7 bases and at J to 8 bases, leaving 5 bases not matched to a gene. Germline assignment: CDR1 LGHNT and CDR2 FRNRAP. CDR3 size: 14 residues. CDR3 in amino acids: CASALGLAGDEQFF. DNA of the CDR3: TGTGCTAGTGCCTTAGGACTAGCGGGAGATGAGCAGTTCTTC.

The chain recombines TRBV5-6 with TRBJ1-5; possible D gene TRBD1, 5 bases. V lost 4 bases and J lost 3, with 14 bases in between. The germline CDR1 and CDR2 sequences are SGHDT and YYEEEE. The CDR3 is made up of 15 amino acids. CDR3 nucleotides: TGTGCCAGCAGCGGGAGGGACGGGGACAATCAGCCCCAGCATTTT. Its translation: CASSGRDGDNQPQHF.

This chain joins TRBV30 and TRBJ1-1, with D possibly being TRBD1 (5 bases). The germline CDR1 and CDR2 sequences are GTSNPN and SVGIG (reference sequence). V was shortened by 4 bases and J by 2 bases, with 14 bases between the two germline ends. This CDR3 contains 14 residues. The CDR3 bases are TGTGCCTGGAAAGTACAGGTTACCAACACTGAAGCTTTCTTT. Protein: CAWKVQVTNTEAFF. Together with reference TRBV30 and TRBJ1-1, the CDR3 gives the full variable domain: SQTIHQWPATLVQPVGSPLSLECTVEGTSNPNLYWYRQAAGRGLQLLFYSVGIGQISSEVPQNLSASRPQDRQFILSSKKLLLSDSGFYLCAWKVQVTNTEAFFGQGTRLTVV.

V and J are TRBV5-1 and TRBJ1-4, with TRBD1 matching 7 bases. The trim removed 1 base at V and 7 bases at J, leaving 10 bases unmatched. The CDR3 is made up of 16 amino acids. Germline V gene sequence: CDR1 SGHRS, CDR2 YFSETQ. CDR3 nucleotide sequence: TGCGCCAGCAGCTTGTCCCCGGGACAGAAGATTGAAAAACTGTTTTTT. The encoded protein is CASSLSPGQKIEKLFF.

This clonotype appeared a few times. CDR3 residues: CASSLAGGAYEQYF. The CDR3 region has the DNA TGTGCCAGCAGCTTAGCGGGAGGGGCCTACGAGCAGTACTTC. The chain joins TRBV7-6 to TRBJ2-7, with 7 bases that match TRBD2. With V trimmed by 0 bases and J by 2 bases, 1 base remained unmatched. The CDR3 contains 14 residues. CDR1 is SGHVS and CDR2 is FNYEAQ in the germline V gene.

The CDR3 DNA is TGCAGTGCTAGAGATCCGACTAGCGGGGGGGGATCCTACAATGAGCAGTTCTTC. Encoded protein: CSARDPTSGGGSYNEQFF. The chain combines TRBV20-1 with TRBJ2-1; 14 positions match TRBD2. The germline CDR1 and CDR2 sequences are DFQATT and SNEGSKA (reference sequence). The V gene end was trimmed by 0 bases and the J gene end by 1 base; junction bases not matched to a gene: 5. The CDR3 runs to 18 residues.

The chain combines TRBV7-3 with TRBJ2-5; D unresolved. Germline V lookup: CDR1 SGHTA, CDR2 FQGTGA. Trimming took off 2 bases at V and 3 bases at J, with 10 bases between the two ends. The CDR3 extends over 14 amino acids. CDR3 in DNA: TGTGCCAGCAGCTTAGAGTATGGGGAAGAGACCCAGTACTTC. Translated: CASSLEYGEETQYF.

CDR3 nucleotides: TGTGCCACCAGCAGCCGGACCGAGCGTCTTGAAAAACTGTTTTTT. Its translation: CATSSRTERLEKLFF. The V and J genes are TRBV15 and TRBJ1-4; D is unclear. The germline V gene encodes CDR1 LNHNV and CDR2 YYDKDF (reference sequence). The CDR3 sequence is 15 residues long. V was pared by 3 bases and J by 7 bases, with 15 bases between.

The count of this clonotype is one. V is TRBV18 and J is TRBJ2-5; 8 bases are a match to TRBD2. V gave up 3 bases and J gave up 7 bases; unmatched junction bases: 10. This CDR3 has 15 amino acids. Germline CDR1 is KGHSH and CDR2 is LQKENI. CDR3: CASSPPGLERGTQYF. The CDR3 DNA is TGTGCCAGCTCACCTCCGGGACTAGAACGAGGGACCCAGTACTTC.

The table lists this clonotype with a count of one. J is TRBJ2-3 and V is TRBV20-1, with D unclear. There are 13 residues in the CDR3. The germline V gene has CDR1 DFQATT and CDR2 SNEGSKA (reference sequence). The V end was cut by 1 base, the J end by 1 base, with 6 bases between. CDR3 nucleotides: TGCAGTGCTAGAGGGCAGGGCACAGATACGCAGTATTTT. It yields the protein CSARGQGTDTQYF.

The chain is built from TRBV5-4 and TRBJ1-1; TRBD1 aligns across 8 bases. Germline V gene sequence: CDR1 SGHNT, CDR2 YYREEE (reference sequence). V shed 4 bases and J 1 base; nucleotides not matched to a gene: 9. The CDR3 totals 16 residues. DNA of the CDR3: TGTGCCAGCAGCCAGCTCCAGGGGGCCAGGAACACTGAAGCTTTCTTT. Amino acid sequence: CASSQLQGARNTEAFF.

V is TRBV20-1 and J is TRBJ2-3; 8 bases agree with TRBD2. The CDR3 is 15 residues long. The germline V gene encodes CDR1 DFQATT and CDR2 SNEGSKA (reference sequence). J was trimmed by 2 bases and V by 5 bases; bases with no gene match: 9. This CDR3 is CSAATSGRNTDTQYF. CDR3 in DNA: TGCAGTGCTGCAACTAGCGGAAGAAACACAGATACGCAGTATTTT.

The chain has TRBV24-1 and TRBJ2-3; D remains unclear. Trimming pared 7 bases from V and 0 bases from J, leaving 13 bases between. The germline V gene encodes CDR1 KGHDR and CDR2 SFDVKD. There are 15 residues in the CDR3. CDR3 residues: CATRVSEFSTDTQYF. The DNA of the CDR3 is TGTGCCACCAGAGTCAGTGAGTTTAGCACAGATACGCAGTATTTT.

The V and J genes are TRBV12-3 or TRBV12-4 and TRBJ2-2; TRBD2 matches 16 bases. After removal of 5 bases from V and 8 bases from J, the junction contained 5 bases not matched to a gene. The CDR3 length is 16 residues. CDR3 DNA: TGTGCCAGCAGTACCCGGGGACTAGCGGGAGGGGGGGAGCTGTTTTTT. Translating it yields CASSTRGLAGGGELFF.

The V and J genes are TRBV9 and TRBJ1-1, with no clear D. CDR1 SGDLS and CDR2 YYNGEE come from the germline V gene. V shed 0 bases and J shed 1 base, with 10 bases lying between them. This CDR3 is 15 amino acids long. The CDR3 loop is CASSVDGGSNTEAFF. The CDR3 DNA follows: TGTGCCAGCAGCGTAGACGGCGGATCGAACACTGAAGCTTTCTTT.

This rearrangement joins TRBV7-9 to TRBJ2-3, with TRBD1 identical over 7 bases. Trimming cost V 6 bases and J 2 bases; bases outside gene matches: 8. CDR1 and CDR2 (germline): SEHNR, FQNEAQ (reference sequence). This CDR3 is built from 15 residues. The CDR3 is CASSLATGYTDTQYF. DNA for the CDR3: TGTGCCAGCAGTCTTGCGACAGGGTACACAGATACGCAGTATTTT.

This clonotype was recorded a few times. The chain is built from TRBV5-1 and TRBJ2-7, with 7 nucleotides matching TRBD2. Trimming cost V 3 bases and J 2 bases; bases outside gene matches: 5. This CDR3 spans 14 amino acids. Germline V gene sequence: CDR1 SGHRS, CDR2 YFSETQ. CDR3 protein: CASSSGLRTYEQYF. DNA of the CDR3: TGCGCCAGCAGCTCGGGACTACGCACCTACGAGCAGTACTTC.

The chain has TRBV24-1 and TRBJ2-3; D call uncertain. There are 14 residues in the CDR3. Germline V lookup: CDR1 KGHDR, CDR2 SFDVKD. With 2 bases removed from V and 1 base from J, the gap between germline ends came to 6 bases. CDR3 DNA sequence: TGTGCCACCAGTGATTCCCGCCGCACAGATACGCAGTATTTT. This gives the protein CATSDSRRTDTQYF.

V gene TRBV5-1 combines with J gene TRBJ2-2, with D perhaps matching TRBD2 (7 bases). Trimming pared 0 bases from V and 6 bases from J, leaving 18 bases between. CDR3 size: 17 residues. CDR1 SGHRS and CDR2 YFSETQ come from the germline V gene. CDR3 sequence reads: CASSLEVRGGLAGELFF. In nucleotides, the CDR3 is TGCGCCAGCAGCTTGGAAGTCAGGGGAGGGTTGGCCGGGGAGCTGTTTTTT.

The chain employs TRBV4-2 and TRBJ2-1, with TRBD2 identical over 7 bases. Germline CDR1 and CDR2: LGHNA and YNFKEQ. CDR3 length: 16 residues. Trimming cost V 0 bases and J 4 bases; bases outside gene matches: 6. CDR3 protein: CASSQDLAGGYNEQFF. Written as DNA, the CDR3 is TGTGCCAGCAGCCAAGATTTAGCGGGCGGTTACAATGAGCAGTTCTTC.